These T cell receptor beta chains were read from a single sample in a study of T cells in Graves' hyperthyroidism and ophthalmopathy. One entry per CDR3 protein results from TCRdb running MiXCR on the multiplex PCR reads. The sample lists 700,000 or so distinct CDR3 sequences; approximately 15% were seen once. The material sequenced was blood. The receptors stem from a woman in her 50s with Graves' ophthalmopathy. Each CDR3 is given with its conserved first and last residue. The D gene is left open where the match is weak. A clone size is listed for some rows: how often the clone was seen (once, few, many), or a class if it is expanded.

j_call clone_size v_call d_call cdr3_aa cdr3_nt
TRBJ1-1 many TRBV6-1 . CASSYLGTEAFF TGTGCCAGCAGCTATTTAGGCACTGAAGCTTTCTTT
TRBJ2-3 few TRBV9 . CASSVALGASTDTQYF TGTGCCAGCAGCGTAGCTTTAGGGGCTAGCACAGATACGCAGTATTTT
TRBJ1-5 few TRBV24-1 . CATSDTLGNQPQHF TGTGCCACCAGTGATACGTTGGGCAATCAGCCCCAGCATTTT
TRBJ1-1 . TRBV29-1 . CSVHRDSTMNTEAFF TGCAGCGTCCACAGGGATTCAACGATGAACACTGAAGCTTTCTTT
TRBJ2-7 . TRBV27 . CASSLSPQTRMAHEQYF TGTGCCAGCAGTTTATCCCCCCAGACTCGAATGGCGCACGAGCAGTACTTC
TRBJ1-2 . TRBV28 . CASSLRVRSYGYTF TGTGCCAGCAGTTTAAGGGTGAGGAGCTATGGCTACACCTTC
TRBJ2-7 few TRBV29-1 . CSAGDGPYEQYF TGCAGCGCCGGGGACGGCCCCTACGAGCAGTACTTC
TRBJ2-7 few TRBV4-1 TRBD2 CASSQGTSGSYLIEQYF TGCGCCAGCAGCCAAGGGACTAGCGGGAGTTACTTAATCGAGCAGTACTTC
TRBJ2-7 many TRBV18 TRBD2 CASSPTSGHSYEQYF TGTGCCAGCTCTCCTACTAGCGGTCACTCCTACGAGCAGTACTTC
TRBJ1-1 many TRBV2 TRBD1 CASNPQGVNTEAFF TGTGCCAGCAACCCACAGGGGGTGAACACTGAAGCTTTCTTT
TRBJ2-3 few TRBV4-2 TRBD2 CASSPYLLAGGADTQYF TGTGCCAGCAGCCCCTACCTACTAGCGGGAGGGGCAGATACGCAGTATTTT
TRBJ1-6 many TRBV18 TRBD1 CASSPHAMGQGRSALHF TGTGCCAGCTCACCCCACGCCATGGGACAGGGTCGTTCGGCCCTCCACTTT
TRBJ2-7 many TRBV28 TRBD1 CASSSYRDRAYEQYF TGTGCCAGCAGTTCTTACCGGGACAGGGCCTACGAGCAGTACTTC
TRBJ2-1 few TRBV29-1 TRBD2 CSVDGVAGLSSYNEQFF TGCAGCGTTGACGGGGTAGCGGGACTTAGCTCCTACAATGAGCAGTTCTTC
TRBJ1-4 . TRBV4-3 TRBD1 CASSQAYRDRDLYNEKLFF TGCGCCAGCAGCCAAGCTTACCGGGACAGGGATCTTTATAATGAAAAACTGTTTTTT
TRBJ2-1 many TRBV7-3 TRBD1 CASSISAGQGYNEQFF TGTGCCAGCAGCATCTCGGCGGGACAGGGCTACAATGAGCAGTTCTTC
TRBJ2-1 few TRBV25-1 . CASSFRPSRRSYNEQFF TGTGCCAGCAGTTTTAGACCCAGCAGGAGGTCCTACAATGAGCAGTTCTTC
TRBJ2-6 many TRBV24-1 . CATSDFSGANVLTF TGTGCCACCAGTGATTTCTCGGGGGCCAACGTCCTGACTTTC
TRBJ2-7 many TRBV28 . CASSIQGSSYEQYF TGTGCCAGCAGTATCCAGGGGTCTTCCTACGAGCAGTACTTC
TRBJ2-7 many TRBV6-1 . CASRAAVSYEQYF TGTGCCAGCAGGGCGGCGGTATCCTACGAGCAGTACTTC
TRBJ2-5 . TRBV30 . CAWSVLRGYGETQYF TGTGCCTGGAGTGTATTGAGGGGATATGGAGAGACCCAGTACTTC
TRBJ2-3 many TRBV5-1 . CASSPNPGLSTDTQYF TGCGCCAGCAGTCCTAATCCGGGACTTAGCACAGATACGCAGTATTTT
TRBJ1-5 many TRBV9 TRBD1 CASSVGDRGDQPQHF TGTGCCAGCAGCGTAGGGGACAGGGGCGATCAGCCCCAGCATTTT
TRBJ2-1 few TRBV20-1 . CSASHPQDEQFF TGCAGTGCTAGTCATCCCCAGGATGAGCAGTTCTTC
TRBJ2-7 . TRBV5-1 TRBD1 CASRRQGENSYEQYF TGCGCCAGCAGAAGGCAGGGGGAGAATTCCTACGAGCAGTACTTC
TRBJ2-1 . TRBV29-1 . CSVRNNEQFF TGCAGCGTTAGAAACAATGAGCAGTTCTTC
TRBJ2-3 many TRBV12-3/TRBV12-4 . CASSLRVDTQYF TGTGCCAGCAGTTTACGGGTCGATACGCAGTATTTT
TRBJ2-3 many TRBV11-2 . CASSLRWGPLDTDTQYF TGTGCCAGCAGCTTAAGGTGGGGACCCCTCGACACAGATACGCAGTATTTT
TRBJ2-7 many TRBV7-2 . CASSHSSGKYEQYF TGTGCCAGCAGCCACAGTTCGGGGAAATACGAGCAGTACTTC
TRBJ2-2 few TRBV14 TRBD2 CASSPSSAGVIGELFF TGTGCCAGCAGCCCCTCCTCAGCGGGAGTGATCGGGGAGCTGTTTTTT
TRBJ2-1 few TRBV10-3 . CAISERLYNEQFF TGTGCCATCAGTGAGCGGCTGTACAATGAGCAGTTCTTC
TRBJ2-1 many TRBV18 . CASSQLGANEQFF TGTGCCAGCTCACAACTGGGGGCCAATGAGCAGTTCTTC
TRBJ2-2 few TRBV9 . CASSEGRGTGELFF TGTGCCAGCAGCGAGGGGAGGGGGACCGGGGAGCTGTTTTTT
TRBJ2-6 . TRBV6-1 . CANSPSAHSGANVLTF TGTGCCAACAGTCCAAGCGCTCACTCTGGGGCCAACGTCCTGACTTTC
TRBJ1-1 many TRBV29-1 . CSFLTGLNTEAFF TGCAGCTTCCTAACCGGTTTGAACACTGAAGCTTTCTTT
TRBJ2-2 many TRBV18 TRBD1 CASSQDRGRGGELFF TGTGCCAGCTCACAGGACAGGGGGCGCGGCGGGGAGCTGTTTTTT
TRBJ2-1 few TRBV4-3 . CASSQDNYNEQFF TGCGCCAGCAGCCAAGATAATTACAATGAGCAGTTCTTC
TRBJ2-5 . TRBV10-3 TRBD2 CAISDLAGGGQETQYF TGTGCCATCAGTGACTTAGCGGGAGGGGGACAAGAGACCCAGTACTTC
TRBJ2-4 few TRBV29-1 TRBD1 CSGSGTDKNIQYF TGCAGCGGTTCCGGGACAGATAAAAACATTCAGTACTTC
TRBJ1-2 many TRBV20-1 . CSARDLATNYGYTF TGCAGTGCTAGAGATTTGGCGACTAACTATGGCTACACCTTC
TRBJ2-1 few TRBV30 . CAWSVWTVVSYNEQFF TGTGCCTGGAGTGTCTGGACAGTTGTTTCCTACAATGAGCAGTTCTTC
TRBJ2-5 few TRBV15 . CATLPSFGQETQYF TGTGCCACCCTTCCGTCTTTCGGCCAAGAGACCCAGTACTTC
TRBJ1-5 few TRBV28 . CASSWGDQPQHF TGTGCCAGCAGTTGGGGTGATCAGCCCCAGCATTTT